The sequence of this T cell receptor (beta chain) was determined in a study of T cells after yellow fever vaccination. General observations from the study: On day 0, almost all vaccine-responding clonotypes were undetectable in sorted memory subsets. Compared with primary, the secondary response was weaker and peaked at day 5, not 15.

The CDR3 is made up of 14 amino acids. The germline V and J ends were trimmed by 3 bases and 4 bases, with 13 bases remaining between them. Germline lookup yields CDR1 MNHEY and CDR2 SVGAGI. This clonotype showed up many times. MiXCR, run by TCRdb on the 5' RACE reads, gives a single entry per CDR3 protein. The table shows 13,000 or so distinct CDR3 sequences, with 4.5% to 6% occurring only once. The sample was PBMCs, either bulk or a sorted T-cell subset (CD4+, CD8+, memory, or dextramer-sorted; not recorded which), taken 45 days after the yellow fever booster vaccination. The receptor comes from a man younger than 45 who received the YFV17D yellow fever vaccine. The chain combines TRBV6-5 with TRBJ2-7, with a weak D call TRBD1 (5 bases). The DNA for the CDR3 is TGTGCCAGCAGTTATCTAGGACAACCTTACGAGCAGTACTTC. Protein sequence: CASSYLGQPYEQYF.